A single sample is the source of the 17 T cell receptor beta chains below, sequenced in a study of blood T cell repertoires in COVID-19. Profiling relied on immunoSEQ multiplex PCR, and the TCRdb table lists in-frame clones only, not all of them. The sample contains 200,000 to 300,000 clones, roughly nine tenths of which appear only once. The sample taken for sequencing was peripheral blood. The receptors come from a man younger than 35 with active or convalescent COVID-19.

The table lists this clone with a few counts. The chain recombines TRBV7-2 with TRBJ1-1; D uncertain. The germline gives CDR1 SGHTA, CDR2 FQGNSA. The CDR3 extends over 14 amino acids. Trimming shortened V by 3 bases and J by 6 bases, and 14 bases separated the two germline ends. In DNA form, the CDR3 reads TGTGCCAGCAGCTTCGACAAACGCGGGGCTGAAGCTTTCTTT. This encodes CASSFDKRGAEAFF.

The chain links TRBV5-6 to TRBJ1-2; maybe TRBD1 (5 bases). CDR1 is SGHDT, CDR2 YYEEEE, per germline. CDR3 length: 14 amino acids. Trimming pared 1 base from V and 6 bases from J, leaving 13 bases between. CDR3 in DNA: TGTGCCAGCAGCTTGCGGGCTGGGGCGCATGGCTACACCTTC. Protein sequence: CASSLRAGAHGYTF.

This rearrangement joins TRBV5-4 to TRBJ2-7, with TRBD1 matching 9 bases. Germline CDR1 and CDR2: SGHNT and YYREEE (reference sequence). The CDR3 consists of 16 residues. Trimming cost V 4 bases and J 0 bases; bases outside gene matches: 8. CDR3 DNA sequence: TGTGCCAGCAGCGGCGGACAGGGGCGGCCCTCCTACGAGCAGTACTTC. Protein sequence: CASSGGQGRPSYEQYF. Full variable domain (rest looked up from reference TRBV5-4 and TRBJ2-7): ETGVTQSPTHLIKTRGQQVTLRCSSQSGHNTVSWYQQALGQGPQFIFQYYREEENGRGNFPPRFSGLQFPNYSSELNVNALELDDSALYLCASSGGQGRPSYEQYFGPGTRLTVT.

V is TRBV12-5 and J is TRBJ1-6; TRBD1 agrees at 8 bases. V trimming: 6 bases; J trimming: 8 bases; junction bases outside the gene matches: 9. Germline V CDR1 and CDR2: LGHNT, FRNRAP. The CDR3 length is 15 residues. The CDR3 region is CASGYGQGNHSPLHF. For the CDR3, the DNA is TGTGCTAGTGGGTACGGACAGGGTAACCATTCACCCCTCCACTTT.

The chain combines TRBV6-5 with TRBJ1-1; D is unresolved. Trimming left V 2 bases short and J 2 bases short, with 9 bases between. The CDR3 runs 14 residues. The germline V gene has CDR1 MNHEY and CDR2 SVGAGI. CDR3 in amino acids: CASSYAGLNTEAFF. The CDR3 DNA reads as TGTGCCAGCAGTTACGCTGGACTTAACACTGAAGCTTTCTTT.

The V and J genes are TRBV7-2 and TRBJ2-7, with 12 positions matching TRBD2. Trimming at V came to 5 bases and at J to 4 bases, leaving 3 bases not matched to a gene. CDR1 is SGHTA, CDR2 FQGNSA, per germline. This CDR3 has 14 amino acids. The CDR3 bases are TGTGCCAGCAGCCCTAGCGGGAGGGGGTACGAGCAGTACTTC. It specifies CASSPSGRGYEQYF.

This clone has a single count. This chain joins TRBV25-1 and TRBJ2-5; D possibly corresponds to TRBD2 (5 bases). In germline, CDR1 is MGHDK, CDR2 SYGVNS. This CDR3 has 15 amino acids. Trimming stripped 5 bases from V and 1 base from J, with 14 bases between. The CDR3 reads CASSLDWAGQETQYF. The DNA for the CDR3 is TGTGCCAGCAGTCTGGACTGGGCTGGCCAAGAGACCCAGTACTTC.

In DNA, the CDR3 is TGTGCCAGCAGCTTCCGGCAGAGAGGCTCCTCTGGAAACACCATATATTTT. Protein product: CASSFRQRGSSGNTIYF. This chain links TRBV7-2 with TRBJ1-3; D ambiguous. Germline-derived CDR1 and CDR2 are SGHTA and FQGNSA. V dropped 3 bases and J dropped 0 bases, with 15 bases sitting between them. This CDR3 is built from 17 residues. Looking up the rest from reference TRBV7-2 and TRBJ1-3 gives the full variable domain: GAGVSQSPSNKVTEKGKDVELRCDPISGHTALYWYRQSLGQGLEFLIYFQGNSAPDKSGLPSDRFSAERTGGSVSTLTIQRTQQEDSAVYLCASSFRQRGSSGNTIYFGEGSWLTVV.

This clone was seen a few times. The chain joins TRBV7-9 to TRBJ2-1, with 8 bases lining up with TRBD2. Per the germline V gene, CDR1 is SEHNR and CDR2 is FQNEAQ (reference sequence). CDR3 size: 16 residues. V lost 3 bases and J lost 4; bases outside the gene matches: 8. The CDR3 loop is CASSLDRGGPYNEQFF. In nucleotides, the CDR3 is TGTGCCAGCAGCTTGGATCGCGGGGGGCCATACAATGAGCAGTTCTTC.

Only a few counts were recorded for this clone. The CDR3 DNA follows: TGTGCCAGCAGTTCGCACAGGGCCTCAAGCGGCTATGGCTACACCTTC. This encodes CASSSHRASSGYGYTF. This chain joins TRBV27 and TRBJ1-2, with D maybe TRBD1 (6 bases). The CDR3 consists of 16 residues. Per the germline V gene, CDR1 is MNHEY and CDR2 is SMNVEV (reference sequence). V lost 4 bases and J 4 bases, leaving 19 bases between the germline ends.

DNA of the CDR3: TGTGCCAGCAGCTTAAATCTATACAATGAGCAGTTCTTC. Translated: CASSLNLYNEQFF. The rearrangement uses TRBV11-3 and TRBJ2-1; D unresolved. Trimming cost V 2 bases and J 4 bases, with 6 bases left between them. Germline CDR1 SGHNT, CDR2 YENEEA. This CDR3 is 13 amino acids long.

J is TRBJ2-7 and V is TRBV6-2 or TRBV6-3; weak D call: TRBD2 (6 bases). CDR3 length equals 17 residues. V gave up 6 bases and J gave up 5 bases, with 26 bases separating them. Germline V gives CDR1 MNHEY, CDR2 SVGEGT. CDR3 sequence reads: CASSRSPYGSPLDEQYF. CDR3 nucleotide sequence: TGTGCCAGCAGCCGATCCCCCTACGGGAGCCCTTTGGACGAGCAGTACTTC.

The V gene is TRBV9, the J gene TRBJ1-2; 11 bases align to TRBD1. The CDR3 contains 12 residues. CDR1 is SGDLS and CDR2 is YYNGEE in the germline V gene. Unmatched junction bases numbered 5, after V lost 3 bases and J lost 13 bases. The CDR3 here is CASSDGQGAVTF. For the CDR3, the DNA is TGTGCCAGCAGCGACGGACAGGGGGCAGTCACCTTC. Supplemented by reference TRBV9 and TRBJ1-2, the full variable domain reads DSGVTQTPKHLITATGQRVTLRCSPRSGDLSVYWYQQSLDQGLQFLIQYYNGEERAKGNILERFSAQQFPDLHSELNLSSLELGDSALYFCASSDGQGAVTFGSGTRLTVV.

The rearrangement joins TRBV3-1 (or the pseudogene TRBV3-2) to TRBJ2-7, with 7 bases that match TRBD2. Trimming at V came to 5 bases and at J to 8 bases, leaving 15 bases not matched to a gene. This CDR3 comprises 15 residues. Germline CDR1 LGHDT, CDR2 YNNKEL (reference sequence). CDR3 loop: CASSIGAGNPLKQYF. The CDR3 DNA follows: TGTGCCAGCAGCATAGGAGCGGGAAACCCCCTGAAGCAGTACTTC.

The genes are TRBV5-8 and TRBJ1-4; the D is unclear. Trimming took off 4 bases at V and 4 bases at J, with 5 bases between the two ends. CDR1 and CDR2 from the germline V gene are SGHTS and YDEGEE. The CDR3 sequence is 12 residues long. CDR3 in DNA: TGTGCCAGCAGCGAGCTTAATGAAAAACTGTTTTTT. Translated: CASSELNEKLFF.

This clone was detected many times. The chain combines TRBV5-1 with TRBJ1-1; D might be TRBD1 (6 bases). Per germline, CDR1 SGHRS and CDR2 YFSETQ. The CDR3 runs to 16 residues. The V end was cut by 2 bases, the J end by 5 bases, with 19 bases between. CDR3 in amino acids: CASSLTGTVGGTEAFF. The DNA of the CDR3 is TGCGCCAGCAGCTTAACAGGGACGGTCGGCGGAACTGAAGCTTTCTTT.

The genes are TRBV30 and TRBJ1-5, with 7 bases matching TRBD1. V was clipped by 1 base and J by 6 bases; unmatched bases: 12. This CDR3 has 16 amino acids. Germline loops: CDR1 GTSNPN, CDR2 SVGIG (reference sequence). CDR3 nucleotide sequence: TGTGCCTGGAGTGCTAAGGGGGCGATTGGGGGTCAGCCCCAGCATTTT. Translated, it gives CAWSAKGAIGGQPQHF.